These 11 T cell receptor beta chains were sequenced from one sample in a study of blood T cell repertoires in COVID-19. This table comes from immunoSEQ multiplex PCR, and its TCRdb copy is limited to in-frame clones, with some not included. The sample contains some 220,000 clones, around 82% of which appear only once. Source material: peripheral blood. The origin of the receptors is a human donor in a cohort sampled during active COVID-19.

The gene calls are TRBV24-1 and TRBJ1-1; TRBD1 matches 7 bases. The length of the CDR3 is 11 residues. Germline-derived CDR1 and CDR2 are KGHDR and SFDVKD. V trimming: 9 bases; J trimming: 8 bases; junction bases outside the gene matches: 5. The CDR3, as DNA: TGTGCCACCGAGAACAGGGGCGAAGCTTTCTTT. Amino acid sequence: CATENRGEAFF.

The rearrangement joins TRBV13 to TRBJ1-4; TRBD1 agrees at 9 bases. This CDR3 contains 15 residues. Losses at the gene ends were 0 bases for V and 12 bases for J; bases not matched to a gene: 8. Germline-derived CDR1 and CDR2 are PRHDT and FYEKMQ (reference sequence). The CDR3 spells CASSLGGQGISQLFF. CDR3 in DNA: TGTGCCAGCAGCTTAGGCGGACAGGGGATTAGTCAACTGTTTTTT.

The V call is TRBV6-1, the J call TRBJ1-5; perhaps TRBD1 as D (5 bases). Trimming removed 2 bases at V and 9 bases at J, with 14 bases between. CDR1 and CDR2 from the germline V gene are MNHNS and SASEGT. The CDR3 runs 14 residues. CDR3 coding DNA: TGTGCCAGCAGTGAAACGGAGGGGCCTTGGCCCCAGCATTTT. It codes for CASSETEGPWPQHF.

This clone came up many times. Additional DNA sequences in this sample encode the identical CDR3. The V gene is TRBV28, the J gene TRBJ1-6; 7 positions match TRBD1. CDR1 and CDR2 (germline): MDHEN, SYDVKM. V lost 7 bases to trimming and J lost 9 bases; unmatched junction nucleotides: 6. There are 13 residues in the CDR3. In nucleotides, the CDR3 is TGTGCCAGCACGCCAGGGGGACGTTCACCCCTCCACTTT. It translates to CASTPGGRSPLHF.

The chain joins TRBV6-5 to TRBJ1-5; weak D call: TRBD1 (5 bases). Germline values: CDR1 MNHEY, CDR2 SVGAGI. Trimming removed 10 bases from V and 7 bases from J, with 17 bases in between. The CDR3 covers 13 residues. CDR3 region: CATLGGVGQPQHF. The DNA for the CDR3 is TGTGCCACACTGGGGGGGGTAGGACAGCCCCAGCATTTT.

CDR3 amino acids: CASTTGTGTSPLHF. CDR3 nucleotide sequence: TGTGCCAGCACTACGGGGACAGGGACCTCACCCCTCCACTTT. The rearrangement links TRBV2 to TRBJ1-6, with 9 bases lining up with TRBD1. Trimming took 7 bases from V and 10 from J; bases not matched to a gene: 8. Germline V gene sequence: CDR1 SNHLY, CDR2 FYNNEI. The CDR3 has 14 amino acids. Using reference TRBV2 and TRBJ1-6 for the parts outside the CDR3, the full variable domain is EPEVTQTPSHQVTQMGQEVILRCVPISNHLYFYWYRQILGQKVEFLVSFYNNEISEKSEIFDDQFSVERPDGSNFTLKIRSTKLEDSAMYFCASTTGTGTSPLHFGNGTRLTVT.

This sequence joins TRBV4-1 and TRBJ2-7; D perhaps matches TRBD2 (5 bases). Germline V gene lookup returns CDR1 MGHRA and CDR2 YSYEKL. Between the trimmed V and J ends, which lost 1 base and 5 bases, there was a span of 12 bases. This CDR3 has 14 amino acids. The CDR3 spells CASSQGGSVDEQYF. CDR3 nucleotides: TGCGCCAGCAGCCAAGGCGGGTCAGTCGACGAGCAGTACTTC.

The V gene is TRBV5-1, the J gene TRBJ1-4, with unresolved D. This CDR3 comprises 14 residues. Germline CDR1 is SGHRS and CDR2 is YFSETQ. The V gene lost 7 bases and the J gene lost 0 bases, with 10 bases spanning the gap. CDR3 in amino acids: CASSEEATNEKLFF. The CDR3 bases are TGCGCCAGCTCCGAGGAGGCAACTAATGAAAAACTGTTTTTT.

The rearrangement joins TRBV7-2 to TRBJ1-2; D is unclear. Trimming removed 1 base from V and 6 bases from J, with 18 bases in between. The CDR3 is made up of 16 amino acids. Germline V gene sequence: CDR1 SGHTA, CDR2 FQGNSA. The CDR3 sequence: CASSLVTGVGRNGYTF. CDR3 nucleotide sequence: TGTGCCAGCAGCTTAGTTACCGGAGTAGGAAGAAATGGCTACACCTTC. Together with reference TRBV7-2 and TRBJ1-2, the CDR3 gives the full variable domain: GAGVSQSPSNKVTEKGKDVELRCDPISGHTALYWYRQSLGQGLEFLIYFQGNSAPDKSGLPSDRFSAERTGGSVSTLTIQRTQQEDSAVYLCASSLVTGVGRNGYTFGSGTRLTVV.

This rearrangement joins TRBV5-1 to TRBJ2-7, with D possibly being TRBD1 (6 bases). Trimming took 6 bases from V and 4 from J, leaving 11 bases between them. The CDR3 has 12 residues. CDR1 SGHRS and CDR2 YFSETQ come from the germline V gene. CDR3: CASKAGDYEQYF. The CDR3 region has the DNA TGCGCCAGCAAAGCAGGGGATTACGAGCAGTACTTC.

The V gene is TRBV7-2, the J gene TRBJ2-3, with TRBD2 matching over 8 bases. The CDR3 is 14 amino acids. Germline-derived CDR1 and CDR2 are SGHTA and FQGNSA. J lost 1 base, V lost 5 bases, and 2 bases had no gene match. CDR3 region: CASSRGGRTDTQYF. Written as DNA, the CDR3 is TGTGCCAGCAGCCGGGGGGGCCGCACAGATACGCAGTATTTT.